These 31 T cell receptor beta chains were all obtained from the same sample, sequenced in a study of blood T cell repertoires in COVID-19. TCRdb's table, derived via immunoSEQ multiplex PCR, lists solely in-frame clones and lacks some. The top ten hold approximately 3% of the sample, which has around 150,000 clones, 75% to 90% seen once. Sequencing was performed on peripheral blood. The receptor set was obtained from a woman aged 55-70 years with active COVID-19.

V usage is TRBV7-9 and J usage is TRBJ2-7, with TRBD2 matching 11 bases. Germline-derived CDR1 and CDR2 are SEHNR and FQNEAQ (reference sequence). The CDR3 runs to 16 residues. J lost 6 bases, V lost 8 bases, and 15 bases had no gene match. CDR3 loop: CASAKSGTSGPLEQYF. CDR3 sequence (DNA): TGTGCCAGCGCCAAAAGTGGGACTAGCGGACCTCTCGAGCAGTACTTC.

The V gene is TRBV6-2 or TRBV6-3, the J gene TRBJ1-5; no firm D call. Trimming left V 6 bases short and J 1 base short, with 13 bases between. Germline CDR1 and CDR2: MNHEY and SVGEGT. This CDR3 region has 15 residues. CDR3 loop: CASSRAHGSNQPQHF. The DNA of the CDR3 is TGTGCCAGCAGCCGGGCCCACGGCAGCAATCAGCCCCAGCATTTT.

The CDR3 is CASSDLLDKAFF. The CDR3, as DNA: TGTGCCAGCAGTGACCTGTTAGACAAGGCTTTCTTT. The V call is TRBV6-1, the J call TRBJ1-1; unclear D gene. In germline, CDR1 is MNHNS, CDR2 SASEGT. The CDR3 spans 12 residues. Trimming shortened V by 3 bases and J by 11 bases, and 13 bases separated the two germline ends.

This chain uses TRBV5-6 with TRBJ1-1; D gene uncertain. CDR3 length: 14 residues. Trimming pared 2 bases from V and 4 bases from J, leaving 12 bases between. Germline V gives CDR1 SGHDT, CDR2 YYEEEE. This chain's CDR3 is CASSFGFWSTEAFF. Written as DNA, the CDR3 is TGTGCCAGCAGCTTTGGGTTTTGGAGCACTGAAGCTTTCTTT.

This clone was detected once. The chain uses TRBV3-1 (or the pseudogene TRBV3-2) and TRBJ1-6, with D unresolved. V lost 1 base and J 13 bases, leaving 11 bases between the germline ends. The CDR3 loop spans 13 amino acids. Per germline, CDR1 LGHDT and CDR2 YNNKEL (reference sequence). CDR3 DNA: TGTGCCAGCAGCCAAGTTCCTGGCAGTCCCCTCCACTTT. Its translation: CASSQVPGSPLHF.

The rearrangement links TRBV7-2 to TRBJ1-1, with 10 bases matching TRBD1. The length of the CDR3 is 12 residues. Germline CDR1 reads SGHTA; CDR2 reads FQGNSA. J lost 14 bases, V lost 5 bases, and 8 bases had no gene match. The CDR3 region is CASSAGTGARFF. Here the CDR3 DNA reads TGTGCCAGCAGCGCCGGGACAGGGGCAAGGTTCTTT.

The chain couples TRBV19 to TRBJ1-1, with no clear D. The germline V gene encodes CDR1 LNHDA and CDR2 SQIVND (reference sequence). Trimming stripped 6 bases from V and 3 bases from J, with 11 bases between. CDR3 size: 13 residues. The CDR3 spells CASRPIRDTEAFF. Written as DNA, the CDR3 is TGTGCCAGTAGGCCGATCCGGGACACTGAAGCTTTCTTT.

This clone was counted once. The V call is TRBV5-1, the J call TRBJ1-1, with 9 nucleotides matching TRBD1. The CDR3 runs to 13 residues. V was clipped by 3 bases and J by 11 bases; unmatched bases: 8. The germline gives CDR1 SGHRS, CDR2 YFSETQ. CDR3 nucleotides: TGCGCCAGCAGCTGGGACAGGGAAGGTTCGGCTTTCTTT. This translates into CASSWDREGSAFF.

The chain links TRBV6-1 to TRBJ2-4, with 14 bases matching TRBD2. After removal of 2 bases from V and 5 bases from J, the junction contained 2 bases not matched to a gene. The CDR3 length is 16 residues. Germline V gene lookup returns CDR1 MNHNS and CDR2 SASEGT. CDR3: CASSETGLAGENIQYF. CDR3 DNA: TGTGCCAGCAGTGAAACGGGACTAGCGGGAGAAAACATTCAGTACTTC.

The chain uses TRBV19 and TRBJ2-1; D unresolved. The CDR3 sequence is 15 residues long. Germline loops: CDR1 LNHDA, CDR2 SQIVND (reference sequence). V was clipped by 4 bases and J by 9 bases, with 19 bases between them. CDR3 sequence: CASSTRLELMGEQFF. In DNA, the CDR3 is TGTGCCAGTAGTACCCGACTGGAACTTATGGGTGAGCAGTTCTTC. Using reference TRBV19 and TRBJ2-1 for the parts outside the CDR3, the full variable domain is DGGITQSPKYLFRKEGQNVTLSCEQNLNHDAMYWYRQDPGQGLRLIYYSQIVNDFQKGDIAEGYSVSREKKESFPLTVTSAQKNPTAFYLCASSTRLELMGEQFFGPGTRLTVL.

V usage is TRBV29-1 and J usage is TRBJ1-1; D unresolved. This CDR3 has 13 amino acids. Trimming cost V 1 base and J 1 base, with 7 bases left between them. Germline loops: CDR1 SQVTM, CDR2 ANQGSEA. CDR3 residues: CSVEGQANTEAFF. The CDR3 DNA reads TGCAGCGTTGAAGGACAAGCGAACACTGAAGCTTTCTTT.

CDR3 nucleotide sequence: TGTGCCAGCAGCTTCAGGGTATCGAACGGGGAGCTGTTTTTT. This gives the protein CASSFRVSNGELFF. The chain combines TRBV7-8 with TRBJ2-2; perhaps TRBD1 as D (5 bases). Germline values: CDR1 SGHVS, CDR2 FQNEAQ. This CDR3 is 14 amino acids long. Trimming took off 3 bases at V and 7 bases at J, with 12 bases between the two ends.

The rearrangement uses TRBV5-1 and TRBJ1-3; D may be TRBD1 (6 bases). The V end was cut by 5 bases, the J end by 8 bases, with 8 bases between. The CDR3 contains 11 residues. Germline V CDR1 and CDR2: SGHRS, YFSETQ. The CDR3 here is CASREGDTIYF. In nucleotides, the CDR3 is TGCGCCAGCAGAGAGGGGGACACCATATATTTT.

The V gene is TRBV15, the J gene TRBJ2-5, with 12 nucleotides matching TRBD2. The CDR3 spans 16 residues. Trimming removed 0 bases from V and 5 bases from J; junction bases left unmatched: 4. Germline V lookup: CDR1 LNHNV, CDR2 YYDKDF (reference sequence). CDR3: CATSRDLAGGRETQYF. CDR3 DNA: TGTGCCACCAGCAGAGATCTAGCGGGAGGGCGGGAGACCCAGTACTTC.

The rearrangement uses TRBV4-3 and TRBJ1-1; a possible D gene is TRBD1 (5 bases). The germline V gene encodes CDR1 LGHNA and CDR2 YSLEER. Trimming shortened V by 2 bases and J by 5 bases, and 12 bases separated the two germline ends. The CDR3 runs to 14 residues. In nucleotides, the CDR3 is TGCGCCAGCAGCCAACTGGGGGGTAGTACTGAAGCTTTCTTT. Translating gives CASSQLGGSTEAFF.

This clone was seen ten or more times. This chain joins TRBV27 and TRBJ2-3; 7 positions match TRBD1. Germline V gives CDR1 MNHEY, CDR2 SMNVEV (reference sequence). The CDR3 length is 14 residues. V lost 6 bases, J lost 5 bases, and 8 bases stayed unmatched. The CDR3 is CASSPTGWIDTQYF. The CDR3, as DNA: TGTGCCAGCAGCCCGACAGGGTGGATAGATACGCAGTATTTT.

This chain connects TRBV9 to TRBJ1-4; no definite D call. Trimming took off 0 bases at V and 8 bases at J, with 11 bases between the two ends. The CDR3 runs to 14 residues. Germline V gives CDR1 SGDLS, CDR2 YYNGEE. CDR3 bases: TGTGCCAGCAGCGTAGCGGCAGGCCGAGAAAAACTGTTTTTT. Protein product: CASSVAAGREKLFF.

The chain is built from TRBV5-8 and TRBJ2-7; 9 bases match TRBD2. Per the germline V gene, CDR1 is SGHTS and CDR2 is YDEGEE. Trimming at V came to 0 bases and at J to 4 bases, leaving 5 bases not matched to a gene. The CDR3 sequence is 15 residues long. CDR3 residues: CASSLGLAEVYEQYF. The CDR3 DNA reads TGTGCCAGCAGCTTGGGACTAGCGGAGGTTTACGAGCAGTACTTC.

The V gene is TRBV29-1, the J gene TRBJ2-5; 9 nucleotides agree with TRBD2. Per the germline V gene, CDR1 is SQVTM and CDR2 is ANQGSEA. This CDR3 is 14 amino acids long. J lost 4 bases, V lost 5 bases, and 8 bases had no gene match. This CDR3 is CSVYDSGGGETQYF. The CDR3 DNA is TGCAGCGTTTATGATAGCGGGGGCGGAGAGACCCAGTACTTC. Variable domain in full (rest from reference TRBV29-1 and TRBJ2-5): SAVISQKPSRDICQRGTSLTIQCQVDSQVTMMFWYRQQPGQSLTLIATANQGSEATYESGFVIDKFPISRPNLTFSTLTVSNMSPEDSSIYLCSVYDSGGGETQYFGPGTRLLVL.

The chain is built from TRBV5-6 and TRBJ2-3, with a tentative D call TRBD2 (5 bases). This CDR3 spans 15 amino acids. V dropped 0 bases and J dropped 4 bases, with 12 bases sitting between them. The germline V gene encodes CDR1 SGHDT and CDR2 YYEEEE. This chain's CDR3 is CASSLEKGVADTQYF. CDR3 nucleotide sequence: TGTGCCAGCAGCTTGGAAAAGGGAGTCGCAGATACGCAGTATTTT. The variable domain in full, completed from reference TRBV5-6 and TRBJ2-3, reads DAGVTQSPTHLIKTRGQQVTLRCSPKSGHDTVSWYQQALGQGPQFIFQYYEEEERQRGNFPDRFSGHQFPNYSSELNVNALLLGDSALYLCASSLEKGVADTQYFGPGTRLTVL.

This chain joins TRBV6-5 and TRBJ1-2, with 11 bases lining up with TRBD1. Trimming cost V 7 bases and J 8 bases; bases outside gene matches: 9. CDR3 length equals 14 residues. Germline CDR1 and CDR2: MNHEY and SVGAGI. The CDR3 bases are TGTGCCAGCACCTCTGGACAGGGGGCGCCCGGCTACACCTTC. It encodes CASTSGQGAPGYTF.

The rearrangement uses TRBV2 and TRBJ2-1; 11 bases match TRBD2. This CDR3 is 14 amino acids long. Germline trimming cut 5 bases from V and 4 bases from J; bases unmatched to any gene: 1. Germline lookup yields CDR1 SNHLY and CDR2 FYNNEI. CDR3 bases: TGTGCCAGCAGTCGACTAGCGGGATACAATGAGCAGTTCTTC. It codes for CASSRLAGYNEQFF. Full variable domain (remainder filled in from reference TRBV2 and TRBJ2-1): EPEVTQTPSHQVTQMGQEVILRCVPISNHLYFYWYRQILGQKVEFLVSFYNNEISEKSEIFDDQFSVERPDGSNFTLKIRSTKLEDSAMYFCASSRLAGYNEQFFGPGTRLTVL.

This sequence joins TRBV28 and TRBJ2-5; tentatively, D is TRBD1 (5 bases). V lost 3 bases, J lost 3 bases, and 14 bases lay in between. The CDR3 runs to 15 residues. CDR1 and CDR2 from the germline V gene are MDHEN and SYDVKM. The CDR3 DNA follows: TGTGCCAGCAGTTTCCCCCTGCGGACAAAAGAGACCCAGTACTTC. Its protein is CASSFPLRTKETQYF.

This sequence joins TRBV5-1 and TRBJ2-7; no reliable D call. CDR1 and CDR2 (germline): SGHRS, YFSETQ. Trimming removed 0 bases from V and 4 bases from J, with 8 bases in between. This CDR3 has 13 amino acids. CDR3 amino acids: CASSLAVKYEQYF. In nucleotides, the CDR3 is TGCGCCAGCAGCTTGGCCGTTAAATACGAGCAGTACTTC. Complete variable domain (other parts from reference TRBV5-1 and TRBJ2-7): KAGVTQTPRYLIKTRGQQVTLSCSPISGHRSVSWYQQTPGQGLQFLFEYFSETQRNKGNFPGRFSGRQFSNSRSEMNVSTLELGDSALYLCASSLAVKYEQYFGPGTRLTVT.

The gene calls are TRBV7-8 and TRBJ1-5; TRBD1 matches at 9 bases. The CDR3 totals 16 residues. Looked up from germline, CDR1 is SGHVS and CDR2 is FQNEAQ. With V trimmed by 5 bases and J by 0 bases, 5 bases remained unmatched. The CDR3: CASSTGQGHSNQPQHF. CDR3 in DNA: TGTGCCAGCAGCACAGGACAGGGGCATAGCAATCAGCCCCAGCATTTT.

This clone was detected once. The chain recombines TRBV7-6 with TRBJ2-3; TRBD2 might be the D (5 bases). Germline CDR1 and CDR2: SGHVS and FNYEAQ. There are 12 residues in the CDR3. V was cut by 5 bases and J by 8 bases, with 11 bases left in between. The CDR3 sequence: CASSPGRATQYF. CDR3 in DNA: TGTGCCAGCAGCCCGGGAAGGGCTACGCAGTATTTT.

V gene TRBV11-2 combines with J gene TRBJ1-5; maybe TRBD1 (6 bases). The germline gives CDR1 SGHAT, CDR2 FQNNGV. There are 15 residues in the CDR3. Trimming removed 3 bases at V and 2 bases at J, with 11 bases between. CDR3 region: CASSFGRGGNQPQHF. The CDR3 DNA reads TGTGCCAGCAGCTTCGGCAGGGGCGGCAATCAGCCCCAGCATTTT.

The chain couples TRBV30 to TRBJ1-1; D call uncertain. Deletions cut 4 bases from V and 1 base from J, with 10 bases between. Germline lookup yields CDR1 GTSNPN and CDR2 SVGIG (reference sequence). The CDR3 loop spans 13 amino acids. The CDR3 protein is CAWTSLPNTEAFF. CDR3 bases: TGTGCCTGGACGAGCCTGCCGAACACTGAAGCTTTCTTT.

The chain carries TRBV10-2 and TRBJ2-7; TRBD1 is a possible D gene (6 bases). The CDR3 has 14 residues. CDR1 is WSHSY and CDR2 is SAAADI in the germline V gene. V was clipped by 0 bases and J by 6 bases, with 12 bases between them. The CDR3 DNA reads TGCGCCAGCAGTGAGTCGAGTCAGGGGAGCGAGCAGTACTTC. It translates to CASSESSQGSEQYF.

A word on this clone: Other nucleotide sequences from this sample produce the same CDR3. V and J are TRBV19 and TRBJ1-2, with 8 bases that match TRBD1. CDR3 length: 14 residues. From germline, CDR1 is LNHDA and CDR2 SQIVND (reference sequence). Trimming at V came to 1 base and at J to 2 bases, leaving 0 bases not matched to a gene. The CDR3 region has the DNA TGTGCCAGTAGTATAGGGACAGGGAACTATGGCTACACCTTC. Encoded protein: CASSIGTGNYGYTF.

V gene TRBV7-9 combines with J gene TRBJ2-7; the D gene is possibly TRBD1 (6 bases). Germline V gene data show CDR1 as SEHNR and CDR2 as FQNEAQ (reference sequence). The CDR3 consists of 13 residues. Trimming left V 10 bases short and J 6 bases short, with 19 bases between. The CDR3 region is CATSRGQAPEQYF. CDR3 in DNA: TGTGCCACCTCGAGGGGACAAGCCCCCGAGCAGTACTTC.